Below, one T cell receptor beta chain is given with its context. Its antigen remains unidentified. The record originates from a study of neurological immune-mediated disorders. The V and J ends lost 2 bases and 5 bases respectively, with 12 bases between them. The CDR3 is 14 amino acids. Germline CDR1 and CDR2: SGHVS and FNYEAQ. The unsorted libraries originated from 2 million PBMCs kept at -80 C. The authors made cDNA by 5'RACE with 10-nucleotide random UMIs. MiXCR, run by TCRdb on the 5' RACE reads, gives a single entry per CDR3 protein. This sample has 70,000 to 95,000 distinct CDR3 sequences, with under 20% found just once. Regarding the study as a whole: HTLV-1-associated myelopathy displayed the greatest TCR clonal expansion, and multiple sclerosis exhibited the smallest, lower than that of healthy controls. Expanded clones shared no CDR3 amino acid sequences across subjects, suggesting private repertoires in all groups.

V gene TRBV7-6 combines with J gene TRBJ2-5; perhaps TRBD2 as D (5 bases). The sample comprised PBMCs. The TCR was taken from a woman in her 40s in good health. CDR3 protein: CASSLRGCQETQYF. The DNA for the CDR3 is TGTGCCAGCAGCTTAAGAGGGTGTCAGGAGACCCAGTACTTC.